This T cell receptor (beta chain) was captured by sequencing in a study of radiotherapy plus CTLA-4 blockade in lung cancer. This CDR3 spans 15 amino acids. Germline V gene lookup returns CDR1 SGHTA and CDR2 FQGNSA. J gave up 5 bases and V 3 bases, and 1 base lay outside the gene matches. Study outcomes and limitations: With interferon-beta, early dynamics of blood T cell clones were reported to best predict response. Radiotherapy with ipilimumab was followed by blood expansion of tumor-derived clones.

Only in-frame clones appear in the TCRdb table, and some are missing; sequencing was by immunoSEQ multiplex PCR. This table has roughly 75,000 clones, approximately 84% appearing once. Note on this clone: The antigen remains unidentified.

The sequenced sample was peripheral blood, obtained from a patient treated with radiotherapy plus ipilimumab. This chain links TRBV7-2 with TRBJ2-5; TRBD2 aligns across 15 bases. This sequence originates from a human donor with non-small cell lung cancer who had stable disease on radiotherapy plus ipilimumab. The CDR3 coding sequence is TGTGCCAGCAGCTTCGGACTAGCGGGAGGGGAGACCCAGTACTTC. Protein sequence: CASSFGLAGGETQYF.